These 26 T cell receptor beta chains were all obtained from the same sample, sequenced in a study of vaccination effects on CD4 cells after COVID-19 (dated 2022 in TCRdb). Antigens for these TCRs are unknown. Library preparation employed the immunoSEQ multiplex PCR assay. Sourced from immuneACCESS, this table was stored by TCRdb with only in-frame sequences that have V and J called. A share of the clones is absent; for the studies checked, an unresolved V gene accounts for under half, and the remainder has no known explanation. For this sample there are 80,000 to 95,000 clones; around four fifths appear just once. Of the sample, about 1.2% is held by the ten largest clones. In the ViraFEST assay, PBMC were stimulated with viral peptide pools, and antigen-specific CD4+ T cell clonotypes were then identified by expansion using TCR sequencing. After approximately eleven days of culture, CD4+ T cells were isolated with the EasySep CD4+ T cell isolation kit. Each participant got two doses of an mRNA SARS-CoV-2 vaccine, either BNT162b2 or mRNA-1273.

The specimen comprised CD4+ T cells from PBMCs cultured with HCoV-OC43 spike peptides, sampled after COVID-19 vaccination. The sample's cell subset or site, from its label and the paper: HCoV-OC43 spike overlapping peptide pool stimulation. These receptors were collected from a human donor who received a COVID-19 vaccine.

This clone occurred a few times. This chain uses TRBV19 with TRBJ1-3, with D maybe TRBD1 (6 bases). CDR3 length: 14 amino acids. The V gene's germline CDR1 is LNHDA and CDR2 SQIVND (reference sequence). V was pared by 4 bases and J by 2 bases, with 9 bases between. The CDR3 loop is CASSRGGTGNTIYF. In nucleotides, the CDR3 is TGTGCCAGTAGTAGAGGGGGGACTGGAAACACCATATATTTT.

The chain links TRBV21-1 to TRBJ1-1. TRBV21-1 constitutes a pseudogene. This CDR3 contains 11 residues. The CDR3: CASSTYTEAFF. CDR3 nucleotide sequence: TGTGCCAGCAGCACTTACACTGAAGCTTTCTTT.

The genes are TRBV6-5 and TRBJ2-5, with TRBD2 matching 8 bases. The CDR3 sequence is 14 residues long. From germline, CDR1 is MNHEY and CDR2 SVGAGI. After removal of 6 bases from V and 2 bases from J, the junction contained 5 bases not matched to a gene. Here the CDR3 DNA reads TGTGCCAGCAGCCTAACTAGCGGTCAAGAGACCCAGTACTTC. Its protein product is CASSLTSGQETQYF.

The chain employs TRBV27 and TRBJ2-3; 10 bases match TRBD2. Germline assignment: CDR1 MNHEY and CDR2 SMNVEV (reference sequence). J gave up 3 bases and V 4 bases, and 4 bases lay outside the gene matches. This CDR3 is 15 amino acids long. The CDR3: CASSSPGLATDTQYF. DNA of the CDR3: TGTGCCAGCAGTTCCCCGGGACTAGCGACAGATACGCAGTATTTT.

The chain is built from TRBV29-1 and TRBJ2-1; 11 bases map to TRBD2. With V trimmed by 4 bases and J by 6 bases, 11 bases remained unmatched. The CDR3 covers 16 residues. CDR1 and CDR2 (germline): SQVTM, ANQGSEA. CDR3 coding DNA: TGCAGCGTTGGTGGGGCTAGCGGGGGGCGACCCAATGAGCAGTTCTTC. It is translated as CSVGGASGGRPNEQFF.

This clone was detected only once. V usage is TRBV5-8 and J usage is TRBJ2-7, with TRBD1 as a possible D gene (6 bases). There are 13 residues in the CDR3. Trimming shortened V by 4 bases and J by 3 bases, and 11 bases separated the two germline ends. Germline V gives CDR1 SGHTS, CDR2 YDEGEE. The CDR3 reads CASSPRTVYEQYV. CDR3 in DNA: TGTGCCAGCAGCCCGCGGACAGTCTACGAGCAGTACGTC.

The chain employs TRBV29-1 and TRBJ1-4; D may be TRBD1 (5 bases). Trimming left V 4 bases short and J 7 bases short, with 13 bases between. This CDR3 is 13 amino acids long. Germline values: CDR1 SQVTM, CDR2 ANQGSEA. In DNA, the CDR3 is TGCAGCGTTGTATGGGGGTCTGGTGAAAAACTGTTTTTT. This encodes CSVVWGSGEKLFF.

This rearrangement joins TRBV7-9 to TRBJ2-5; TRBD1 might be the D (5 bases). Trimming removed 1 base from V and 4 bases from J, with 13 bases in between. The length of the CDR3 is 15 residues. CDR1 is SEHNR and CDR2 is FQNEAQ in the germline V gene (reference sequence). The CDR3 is CASSLVPGISETQYF. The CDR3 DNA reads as TGTGCCAGCAGCTTAGTTCCAGGGATATCAGAGACCCAGTACTTC.

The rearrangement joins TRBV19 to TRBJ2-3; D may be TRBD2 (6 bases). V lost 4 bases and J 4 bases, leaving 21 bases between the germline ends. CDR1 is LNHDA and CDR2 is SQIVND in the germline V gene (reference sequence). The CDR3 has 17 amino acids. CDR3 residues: CASSTTRLEVVADTQYF. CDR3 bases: TGTGCCAGTAGTACCACCCGACTAGAAGTGGTGGCAGATACGCAGTATTTT. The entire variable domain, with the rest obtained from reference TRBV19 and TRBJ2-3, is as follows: DGGITQSPKYLFRKEGQNVTLSCEQNLNHDAMYWYRQDPGQGLRLIYYSQIVNDFQKGDIAEGYSVSREKKESFPLTVTSAQKNPTAFYLCASSTTRLEVVADTQYFGPGTRLTVL.

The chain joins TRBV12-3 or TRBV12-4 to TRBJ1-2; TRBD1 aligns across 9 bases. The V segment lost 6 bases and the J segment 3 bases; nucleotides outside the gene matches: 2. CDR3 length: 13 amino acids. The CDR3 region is CASSRQGDYGYTF. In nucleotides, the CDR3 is TGTGCCAGCAGCCGACAGGGGGACTATGGCTACACCTTC.

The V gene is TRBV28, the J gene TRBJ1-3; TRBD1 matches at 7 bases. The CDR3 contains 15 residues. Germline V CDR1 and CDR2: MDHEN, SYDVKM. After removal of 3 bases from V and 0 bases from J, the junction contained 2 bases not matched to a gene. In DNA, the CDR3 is TGTGCCAGCAGTTTGGGGGACAGCTCTGGAAACACCATATATTTT. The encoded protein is CASSLGDSSGNTIYF.

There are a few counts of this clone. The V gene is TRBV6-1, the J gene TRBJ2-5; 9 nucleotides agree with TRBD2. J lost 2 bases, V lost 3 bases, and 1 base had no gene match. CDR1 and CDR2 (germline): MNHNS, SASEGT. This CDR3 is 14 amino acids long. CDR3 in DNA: TGTGCCAGCAGTGAGACTAGCGGACAAGAGACCCAGTACTTC. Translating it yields CASSETSGQETQYF.

The CDR3 DNA follows: TGTGCCAGCACCGGGACAGGGACGTACAATGAGCAGTTCTTC. Translating gives CASTGTGTYNEQFF. V usage is TRBV13 and J usage is TRBJ2-1, with TRBD1 matching over 9 bases. Germline V lookup: CDR1 PRHDT, CDR2 FYEKMQ (reference sequence). V trimming: 7 bases; J trimming: 4 bases; junction bases outside the gene matches: 5. This CDR3 has 14 residues.

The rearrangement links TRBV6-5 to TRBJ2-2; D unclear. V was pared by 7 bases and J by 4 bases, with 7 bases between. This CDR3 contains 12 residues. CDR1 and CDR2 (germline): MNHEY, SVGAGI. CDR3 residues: CASKKATGELFF. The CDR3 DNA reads TGTGCCAGCAAGAAGGCCACCGGGGAGCTGTTTTTT.

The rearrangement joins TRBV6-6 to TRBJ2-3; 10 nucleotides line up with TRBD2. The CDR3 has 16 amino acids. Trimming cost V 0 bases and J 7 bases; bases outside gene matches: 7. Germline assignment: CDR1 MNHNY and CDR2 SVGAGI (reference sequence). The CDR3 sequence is CASSYSFLAGEYTQYF. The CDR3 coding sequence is TGTGCCAGCAGTTACTCGTTTCTAGCGGGGGAGTATACGCAGTATTTT.

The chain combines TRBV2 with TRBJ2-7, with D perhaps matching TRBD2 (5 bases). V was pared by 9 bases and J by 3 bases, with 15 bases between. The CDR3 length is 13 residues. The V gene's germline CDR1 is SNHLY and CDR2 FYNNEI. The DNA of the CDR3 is TGTGCCAGTTCGGAATTACGGGGCTACGAGCAGTACGTC. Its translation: CASSELRGYEQYV.

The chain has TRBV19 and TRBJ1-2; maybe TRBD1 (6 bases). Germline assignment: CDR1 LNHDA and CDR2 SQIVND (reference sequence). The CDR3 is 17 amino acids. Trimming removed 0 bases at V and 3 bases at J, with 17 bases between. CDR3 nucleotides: TGTGCCAGTAGTATAGATAACCCGACGGGGGCTGACTATGGCTACACCTTC. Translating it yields CASSIDNPTGADYGYTF.

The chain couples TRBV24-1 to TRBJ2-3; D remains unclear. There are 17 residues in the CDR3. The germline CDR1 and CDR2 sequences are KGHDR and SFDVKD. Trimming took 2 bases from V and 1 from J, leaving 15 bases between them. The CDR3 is CATSDSSPDGGTDTQYF. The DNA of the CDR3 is TGTGCCACCAGTGATTCCTCTCCTGACGGAGGCACAGATACGCAGTATTTT.

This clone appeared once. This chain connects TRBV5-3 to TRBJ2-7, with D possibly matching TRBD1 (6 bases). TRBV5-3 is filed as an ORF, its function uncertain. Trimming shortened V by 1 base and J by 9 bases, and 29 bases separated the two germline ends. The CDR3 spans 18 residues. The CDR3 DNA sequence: TGTGCCAGAAGCTTGATAAGCACAGGGAAATTGAGCTATACAGGGCAGTACGTC. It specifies CARSLISTGKLSYTGQYV.

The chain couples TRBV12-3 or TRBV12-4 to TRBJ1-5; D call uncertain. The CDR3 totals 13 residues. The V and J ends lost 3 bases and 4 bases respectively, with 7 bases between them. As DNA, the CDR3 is TGTGCCAGCAGTTTGATTGTAAATCAGCCCCAGCATTTT. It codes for CASSLIVNQPQHF.

CDR3 bases: TGTGCCAGCAGCAGACTAGCGGGGGACACAGATACGCAGTATTTT. As protein: CASSRLAGDTDTQYF. This chain links TRBV7-8 with TRBJ2-3, with 12 bases that match TRBD2. The CDR3 totals 15 residues. Per germline, CDR1 SGHVS and CDR2 FQNEAQ. J gave up 2 bases and V 5 bases, and 2 bases lay outside the gene matches.

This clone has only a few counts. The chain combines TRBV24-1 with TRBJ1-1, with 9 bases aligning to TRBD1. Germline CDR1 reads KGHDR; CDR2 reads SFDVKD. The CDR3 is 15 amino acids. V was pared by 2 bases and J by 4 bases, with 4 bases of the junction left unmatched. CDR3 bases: TGTGCCACCAGTGATTCCGGGACAGGGAGCACTGAAGCTTTCTTT. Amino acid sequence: CATSDSGTGSTEAFF.

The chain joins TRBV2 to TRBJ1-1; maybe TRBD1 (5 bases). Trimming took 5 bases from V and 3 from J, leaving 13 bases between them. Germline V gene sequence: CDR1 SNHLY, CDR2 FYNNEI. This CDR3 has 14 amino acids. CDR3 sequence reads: CASSQSTGYTEAFF. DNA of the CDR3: TGTGCCAGCAGTCAGTCCACAGGCTACACTGAAGCTTTCTTT.

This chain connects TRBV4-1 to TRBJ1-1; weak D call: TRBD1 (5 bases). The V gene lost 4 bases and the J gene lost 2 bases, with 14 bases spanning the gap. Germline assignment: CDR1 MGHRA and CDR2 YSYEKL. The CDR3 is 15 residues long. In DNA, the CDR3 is TGCGCCAGCAGCCCAACTTTCAGGGATAACACTGAAGCTTTCTTT. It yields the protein CASSPTFRDNTEAFF.

The CDR3 bases are TGTGCCACCGGCTCGCCGATCGAGTTAGGTGGGGCCAACGTCCTGACTTTC. This codes for CATGSPIELGGANVLTF. V is TRBV24-1 and J is TRBJ2-6, with unresolved D. Trimming took off 9 bases at V and 3 bases at J, with 20 bases between the two ends. Looked up from germline, CDR1 is KGHDR and CDR2 is SFDVKD. The CDR3 is made up of 17 amino acids.

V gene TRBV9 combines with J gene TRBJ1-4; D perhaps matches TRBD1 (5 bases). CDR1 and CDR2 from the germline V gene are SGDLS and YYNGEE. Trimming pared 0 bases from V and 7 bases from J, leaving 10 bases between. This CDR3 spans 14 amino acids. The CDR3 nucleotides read TGTGCCAGCAGCGTAGGAACAGGCGGTGAAAAACTGTTTTTT. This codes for CASSVGTGGEKLFF. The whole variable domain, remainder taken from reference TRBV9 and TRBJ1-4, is DSGVTQTPKHLITATGQRVTLRCSPRSGDLSVYWYQQSLDQGLQFLIQYYNGEERAKGNILERFSAQQFPDLHSELNLSSLELGDSALYFCASSVGTGGEKLFFGSGTQLSVL.